In its sample, the clone carrying this T cell receptor beta chain was seen many times. Its antigen is not known. This CDR3 has 13 residues. Germline assignment: CDR1 SGHRS and CDR2 YFSETQ. V was shortened by 5 bases and J by 1 base, with 8 bases between the two germline ends. These data originate in a study of CD8 T cells in ankylosing spondylitis. MiXCR, applied by TCRdb to the 5' RACE reads, yields one record per CDR3 protein. The table has roughly 100,000 distinct CDR3 sequences, roughly 8.3% seen once. Findings and caveats of the study: What appeared characteristic of ankylosing spondylitis blood was a TCR beta motif of several highly homologous variants.

This TCR came from a male donor with ankylosing spondylitis or in good health (not recorded which). Sequencing was performed on blood, either unsorted or a sorted T cell fraction (not recorded which). V gene TRBV5-1 combines with J gene TRBJ2-3; D remains ambiguous. Written as DNA, the CDR3 is TGCGCCAGCAGTCTCTGGGGCACAGATACGCAGTATTTT. It specifies CASSLWGTDTQYF.